Following are 20 T cell receptor beta chains from one sample sequenced in a study of shared T cell receptors in the human thymus. Profiled with immunoSEQ multiplex PCR; TCRdb holds only in-frame clones, not every one. Of hundreds of thousands of clones listed, approximately 89% were seen once; the top ten hold 0.0094%. These sequences were also reported in another study, on human thymus T cells.

The sample was thymocytes. The receptor source for this set is a boy under two years old with a congenital heart defect.

The CDR3 DNA reads as TGTGCCAGCAGCGCTGGACAGGGGGCGAACACCGGGGAGCTGTTTTTT. Translation gives CASSAGQGANTGELFF. The chain links TRBV6-4 to TRBJ2-2, with TRBD1 matching 10 bases. V lost 6 bases and J lost 0; bases outside the gene matches: 4. CDR3 length: 16 residues. The germline V gene has CDR1 MRHNA and CDR2 SNTAGT.

This clone turned up a few times. This CDR3 is CASSLNGAEQFF. The CDR3 bases are TGCGCCAGCAGCCTTAATGGGGCCGAGCAGTTCTTC. This sequence joins TRBV5-1 and TRBJ2-1; perhaps TRBD1 as D (5 bases). CDR1 and CDR2 (germline): SGHRS, YFSETQ. V was shortened by 4 bases and J by 10 bases, with 12 bases between the two germline ends. The CDR3 totals 12 residues.

This sequence joins TRBV5-4 and TRBJ2-5; 9 bases line up with TRBD1. The junction had 2 bases not matched to a gene; V was cut back by 3 bases and J by 5 bases. Germline V gene lookup returns CDR1 SGHNT and CDR2 YYREEE (reference sequence). The CDR3 runs to 13 residues. CDR3 loop: CASSWDRDETQYF. The CDR3 bases are TGTGCCAGCAGCTGGGACAGGGATGAGACCCAGTACTTC.

This chain uses TRBV4-1 with TRBJ2-2; 8 nucleotides line up with TRBD2. The CDR3 is 19 amino acids. J lost 0 bases, V lost 1 base, and 10 bases had no gene match. Germline CDR1 and CDR2: MGHRA and YSYEKL. CDR3 loop: CASSQGLTGGNANTGELFF. Written as DNA, the CDR3 is TGCGCCAGCAGCCAAGGTTTAACGGGGGGGAACGCGAACACCGGGGAGCTGTTTTTT.

This clone was seen just once. This chain uses TRBV5-1 with TRBJ2-3; D perhaps matches TRBD1 (6 bases). The CDR3 runs 14 residues. From germline, CDR1 is SGHRS and CDR2 YFSETQ. V was shortened by 5 bases and J by 6 bases, with 16 bases between the two germline ends. The CDR3, as DNA: TGCGCCAGCAGTTCGTACACAGGGCTGGATACGCAGTATTTT. The encoded protein is CASSSYTGLDTQYF. Variable domain in full (rest from reference TRBV5-1 and TRBJ2-3): KAGVTQTPRYLIKTRGQQVTLSCSPISGHRSVSWYQQTPGQGLQFLFEYFSETQRNKGNFPGRFSGRQFSNSRSEMNVSTLELGDSALYLCASSSYTGLDTQYFGPGTRLTVL.

For this clone: The identical CDR3 is also encoded by other nucleotide sequences in the sample. This chain uses TRBV2 with TRBJ2-7; D possibly corresponds to TRBD2 (6 bases). The CDR3 runs 12 residues. Germline assignment: CDR1 SNHLY and CDR2 FYNNEI. V was trimmed by 6 bases and J by 3 bases, leaving 9 bases between them. Written as DNA, the CDR3 is TGTGCCAGCAGCGGGACTGACTACGAGCAGTACTTC. This translates into CASSGTDYEQYF.

Remarks on this clone: The identical CDR3 is also encoded by other nucleotide sequences in the sample. The chain combines TRBV6-1 with TRBJ1-5; D possibly corresponds to TRBD1 (5 bases). V shed 1 base and J shed 1 base, with 17 bases lying between them. CDR3 length equals 18 residues. The germline V gene has CDR1 MNHNS and CDR2 SASEGT. The CDR3 here is CASSEGCRDCLSNQPQHF. CDR3 in DNA: TGTGCCAGCAGTGAAGGGTGTAGGGACTGTTTAAGCAATCAGCCCCAGCATTTT.

The V and J genes are TRBV28 and TRBJ1-3, with TRBD1 as a possible D gene (5 bases). Germline values: CDR1 MDHEN, CDR2 SYDVKM. With 2 bases removed from V and 0 bases from J, the gap between germline ends came to 26 bases. CDR3 length: 21 residues. The CDR3 coding sequence is TGTGCCAGCAGTTTACGGACCCACAGGCCAGGCCCACCTAACTCTGGAAACACCATATATTTT. This translates into CASSLRTHRPGPPNSGNTIYF.

The V and J genes are TRBV5-4 and TRBJ1-1, with a possible D match to TRBD1 (5 bases). The germline gives CDR1 SGHNT, CDR2 YYREEE (reference sequence). V was cut by 6 bases and J by 3 bases, with 9 bases left in between. The CDR3 is 12 amino acids. CDR3 nucleotides: TGTGCCAGCAACCGGGGGGACACTGAAGCTTTCTTT. This encodes CASNRGDTEAFF.

The chain links TRBV4-3 to TRBJ1-1; TRBD1 matches 7 bases. The V gene's germline CDR1 is LGHNA and CDR2 YSLEER. The CDR3 consists of 20 residues. The trim removed 3 bases at V and 0 bases at J, leaving 19 bases unmatched. The CDR3 loop reads CASSHSPGQPTRLMNTEAFF. CDR3 DNA sequence: TGCGCCAGCAGCCACTCCCCGGGACAGCCAACCCGACTGATGAACACTGAAGCTTTCTTT.

This sequence joins TRBV19 and TRBJ2-7, with 9 bases identical to TRBD1. The V segment lost 1 base and the J segment 3 bases; nucleotides outside the gene matches: 4. This CDR3 spans 15 amino acids. The germline V gene has CDR1 LNHDA and CDR2 SQIVND (reference sequence). The CDR3 here is CASSIGRDRVYEQYF. The CDR3 bases are TGTGCCAGTAGTATAGGCCGGGACAGGGTCTACGAGCAGTACTTC.

V and J are TRBV5-6 and TRBJ1-6; D remains unclear. V dropped 6 bases and J dropped 0 bases, with 22 bases sitting between them. The CDR3 spans 19 residues. Germline-derived CDR1 and CDR2 are SGHDT and YYEEEE. CDR3: CASTWKPHDPSSYNSPLHF. Here the CDR3 DNA reads TGTGCCAGCACCTGGAAACCGCACGACCCTAGCTCCTATAATTCACCCCTCCACTTT.

This clone was recorded a few times. The chain has TRBV4-3 and TRBJ1-2; the D is unclear. The CDR3 loop spans 17 amino acids. V shed 1 base and J shed 7 bases, with 22 bases lying between them. CDR1 and CDR2 from the germline V gene are LGHNA and YSLEER. CDR3 residues: CASSQGSREGFAVGYTF. CDR3 nucleotides: TGCGCCAGCAGCCAAGGCTCCCGGGAAGGGTTTGCGGTTGGCTACACCTTC.

The table lists this clone with a few counts. The CDR3 protein is CASSPKLYRGFGELFF. The CDR3, as DNA: TGTGCCAGCAGCCCGAAGCTATACAGGGGATTCGGGGAGCTGTTTTTT. The J gene is TRBJ2-2, the V gene TRBV7-9; 7 nucleotides line up with TRBD1. Germline V gene data show CDR1 as SEHNR and CDR2 as FQNEAQ (reference sequence). After removal of 5 bases from V and 7 bases from J, the junction contained 13 bases not matched to a gene. CDR3 length: 16 amino acids. Combining the CDR3 with reference TRBV7-9 and TRBJ2-2 gives the whole variable domain DTGVSQNPRHKITKRGQNVTFRCDPISEHNRLYWYRQTLGQGPEFLTYFQNEAQLEKSRLLSDRFSAERPKGSFSTLEIQRTEQGDSAMYLCASSPKLYRGFGELFFGEGSRLTVL.

The rearrangement joins TRBV7-6 to TRBJ2-4; 7 bases agree with TRBD2. With 2 bases clipped from V and 2 bases from J, the junction kept 9 bases outside the gene matches. This CDR3 contains 17 residues. Per germline, CDR1 SGHVS and CDR2 FNYEAQ. CDR3 sequence: CASSLRGGGFSKNIQYF. For the CDR3, the DNA is TGTGCCAGCAGCTTAAGGGGCGGGGGATTCTCCAAAAACATTCAGTACTTC.

The chain employs TRBV30 and TRBJ1-4, with a weak D call TRBD1 (6 bases). Germline values: CDR1 GTSNPN, CDR2 SVGIG (reference sequence). V was trimmed by 4 bases and J by 8 bases, leaving 14 bases between them. The length of the CDR3 is 13 residues. The DNA for the CDR3 is TGTGCCTGGACCCTCCCGACAGGCGAAAAACTGTTTTTT. Protein product: CAWTLPTGEKLFF.

This rearrangement joins TRBV20-1 to TRBJ2-1, with D tentatively TRBD2 (5 bases). CDR1 DFQATT and CDR2 SNEGSKA come from the germline V gene (reference sequence). The V end was cut by 2 bases, the J end by 9 bases, with 8 bases between. The CDR3 sequence is 11 residues long. CDR3 DNA sequence: TGCAGTGCTAGAAGGGCGGGTGAGCAGTTCTTC. Residues: CSARRAGEQFF.

V usage is TRBV28 and J usage is TRBJ1-2, with 7 bases fitting TRBD1. Per germline, CDR1 MDHEN and CDR2 SYDVKM. J was trimmed by 4 bases and V by 4 bases; bases with no gene match: 9. The CDR3 runs to 15 residues. The CDR3 DNA is TGTGCCAGCAGTTCGACCTGGGACAGCCTCTATGGCTACACCTTC. Its translation: CASSSTWDSLYGYTF.

The chain is built from TRBV11-2 and TRBJ1-2, with 7 bases lining up with TRBD1. This CDR3 region has 16 residues. The germline V gene encodes CDR1 SGHAT and CDR2 FQNNGV. V dropped 1 base and J dropped 6; count of bases not matched to a gene: 11. CDR3 bases: TGTGCCAGCAGCTTAGTGAGGGGGCTGTTTCCCGATGGCTACACCTTC. Amino acid sequence: CASSLVRGLFPDGYTF.

This clone has just one count. The V gene is TRBV5-1, the J gene TRBJ1-6; D is undetermined. The CDR3 covers 15 residues. Germline assignment: CDR1 SGHRS and CDR2 YFSETQ. The V and J ends lost 0 bases and 0 bases respectively, with 4 bases between them. CDR3 region: CASSLDSSYNSPLHF. The CDR3 nucleotides are TGCGCCAGCAGCTTGGACAGCTCCTATAATTCACCCCTCCACTTT.